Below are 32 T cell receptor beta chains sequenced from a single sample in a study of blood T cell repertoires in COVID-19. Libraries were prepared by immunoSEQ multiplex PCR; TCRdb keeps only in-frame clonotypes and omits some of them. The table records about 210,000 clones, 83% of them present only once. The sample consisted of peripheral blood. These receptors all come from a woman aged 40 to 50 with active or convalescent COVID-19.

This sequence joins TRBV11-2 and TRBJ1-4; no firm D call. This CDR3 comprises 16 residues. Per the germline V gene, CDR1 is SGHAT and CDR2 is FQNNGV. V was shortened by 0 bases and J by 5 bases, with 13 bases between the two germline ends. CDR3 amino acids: CASSLETVFLNEKLFF. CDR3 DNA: TGTGCCAGCAGCTTAGAAACGGTTTTTCTCAATGAAAAACTGTTTTTT.

The CDR3 here is CASTYARSNTGELFF. Written as DNA, the CDR3 is TGTGCCAGTACCTACGCCAGGTCGAACACCGGGGAGCTGTTTTTT. The V and J genes are TRBV19 and TRBJ2-2; D ambiguous. This CDR3 region has 15 residues. V lost 7 bases, J lost 0 bases, and 12 bases lay in between. Germline-derived CDR1 and CDR2 are LNHDA and SQIVND (reference sequence).

CDR3 in DNA: TGTGCCAGCAGCAAACAGGGGACAGATGGCTACACCTTC. Its translation is CASSKQGTDGYTF. The J gene is TRBJ1-2, the V gene TRBV7-2; 7 positions agree with TRBD1. The J segment lost 6 bases and the V segment lost 5 bases, leaving 6 bases of the junction unmatched. This CDR3 spans 13 amino acids. In germline, CDR1 is SGHTA, CDR2 FQGNSA. The full variable domain, with the rest looked up from reference TRBV7-2 and TRBJ1-2, is GAGVSQSPSNKVTEKGKDVELRCDPISGHTALYWYRQSLGQGLEFLIYFQGNSAPDKSGLPSDRFSAERTGGSVSTLTIQRTQQEDSAVYLCASSKQGTDGYTFGSGTRLTVV.

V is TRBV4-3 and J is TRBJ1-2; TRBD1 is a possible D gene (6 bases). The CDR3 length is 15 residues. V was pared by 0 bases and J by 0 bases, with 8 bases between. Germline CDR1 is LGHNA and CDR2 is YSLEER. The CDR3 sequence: CASSQEWTANYGYTF. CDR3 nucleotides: TGCGCCAGCAGCCAAGAATGGACAGCTAACTATGGCTACACCTTC.

As DNA, the CDR3 is TGTGCCAGCACCCTCTGGGGTGACAGGGAGACGACCGGGGAGCTGTTTTTT. Protein product: CASTLWGDRETTGELFF. This chain joins TRBV7-8 and TRBJ2-2; TRBD1 aligns across 7 bases. Germline V CDR1 and CDR2: SGHVS, FQNEAQ. This CDR3 spans 17 amino acids. The V gene end was trimmed by 7 bases and the J gene end by 5 bases; junction bases not matched to a gene: 16.

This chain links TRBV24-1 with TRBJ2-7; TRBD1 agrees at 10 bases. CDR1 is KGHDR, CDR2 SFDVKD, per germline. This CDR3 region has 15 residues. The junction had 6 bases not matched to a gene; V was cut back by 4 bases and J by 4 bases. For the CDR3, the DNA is TGTGCCACCAGTGAGCCCGGGACAGGGGCTTACGAGCAGTACTTC. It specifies CATSEPGTGAYEQYF.

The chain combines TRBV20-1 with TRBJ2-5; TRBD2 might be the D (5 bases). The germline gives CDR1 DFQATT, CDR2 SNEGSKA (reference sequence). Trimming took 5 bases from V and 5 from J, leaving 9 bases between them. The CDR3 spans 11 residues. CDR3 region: CSARRRETQYF. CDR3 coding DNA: TGCAGTGCTCGCCGGAGGGAGACCCAGTACTTC.

This CDR3 reads CASSPTGGDYNSPLHF. CDR3 in DNA: TGTGCCAGCAGCCCGACAGGGGGAGATTATAATTCACCCCTCCACTTT. The V and J genes are TRBV5-8 and TRBJ1-6, with TRBD1 matching 9 bases. Germline-derived CDR1 and CDR2 are SGHTS and YDEGEE. The CDR3 has 16 residues. Trimming cost V 4 bases and J 4 bases; bases outside gene matches: 6.

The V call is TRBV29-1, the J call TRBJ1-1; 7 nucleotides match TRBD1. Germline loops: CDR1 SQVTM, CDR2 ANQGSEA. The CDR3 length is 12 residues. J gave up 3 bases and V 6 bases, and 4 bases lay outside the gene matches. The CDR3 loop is CSVADRYTEAFF. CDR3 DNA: TGCAGCGTCGCGGACAGGTACACTGAAGCTTTCTTT.

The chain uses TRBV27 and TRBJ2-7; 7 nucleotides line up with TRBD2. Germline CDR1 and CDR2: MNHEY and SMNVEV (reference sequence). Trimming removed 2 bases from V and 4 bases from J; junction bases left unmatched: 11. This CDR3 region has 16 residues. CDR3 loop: CASSLQVPAAGYEQYF. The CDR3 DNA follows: TGTGCCAGCAGTTTACAGGTCCCTGCAGCGGGGTACGAGCAGTACTTC.

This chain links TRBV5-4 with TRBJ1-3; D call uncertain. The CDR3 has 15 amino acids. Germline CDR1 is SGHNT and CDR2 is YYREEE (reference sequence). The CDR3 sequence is CAPAELTLAGNTIYF. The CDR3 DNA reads TGTGCTCCAGCAGAACTGACTCTGGCAGGAAACACCATATATTTT.

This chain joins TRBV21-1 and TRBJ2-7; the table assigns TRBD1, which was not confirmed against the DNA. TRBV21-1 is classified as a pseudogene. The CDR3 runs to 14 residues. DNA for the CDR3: TGTGCCAGCAGGCACTATACAGGGGCCTACGAGCAGTACTTC. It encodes CASRHYTGAYEQYF.

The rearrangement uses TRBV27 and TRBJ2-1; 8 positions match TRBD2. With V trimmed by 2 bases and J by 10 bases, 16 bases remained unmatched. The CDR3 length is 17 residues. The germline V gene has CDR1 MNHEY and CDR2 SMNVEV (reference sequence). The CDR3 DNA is TGTGCCAGCAGTTTAAGAGGCACGGGAGGGCCCTCGGGAGAGCAGTTCTTC. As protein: CASSLRGTGGPSGEQFF.

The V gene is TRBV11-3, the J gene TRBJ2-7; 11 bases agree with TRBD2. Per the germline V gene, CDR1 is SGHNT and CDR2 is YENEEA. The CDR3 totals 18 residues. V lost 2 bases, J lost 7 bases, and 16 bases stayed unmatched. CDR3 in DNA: TGTGCCAGCAGCTTAAATATCCGTTTCGTAGCGGGAGGGGGAGAGCAGTACTTC. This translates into CASSLNIRFVAGGGEQYF. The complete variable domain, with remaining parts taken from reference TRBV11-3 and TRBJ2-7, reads EAGVVQSPRYKIIEKKQPVAFWCNPISGHNTLYWYLQNLGQGPELLIRYENEEAVDDSQLPKDRFSAERLKGVDSTLKIQPAELGDSAVYLCASSLNIRFVAGGGEQYFGPGTRLTVT.

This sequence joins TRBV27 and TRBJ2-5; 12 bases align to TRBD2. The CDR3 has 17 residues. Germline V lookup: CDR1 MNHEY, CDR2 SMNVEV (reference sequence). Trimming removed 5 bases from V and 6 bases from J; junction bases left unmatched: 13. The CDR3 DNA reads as TGTGCCAGCAGTCGGGGCAGTCTAGCGGGGGGGCCGAAGACCCAGTACTTC. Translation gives CASSRGSLAGGPKTQYF.

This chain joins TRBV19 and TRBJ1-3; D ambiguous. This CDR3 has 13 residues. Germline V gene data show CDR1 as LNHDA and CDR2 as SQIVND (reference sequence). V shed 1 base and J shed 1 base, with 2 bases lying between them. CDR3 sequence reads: CASSIVSGNTIYF. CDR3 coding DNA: TGTGCCAGTAGTATAGTATCTGGAAACACCATATATTTT.

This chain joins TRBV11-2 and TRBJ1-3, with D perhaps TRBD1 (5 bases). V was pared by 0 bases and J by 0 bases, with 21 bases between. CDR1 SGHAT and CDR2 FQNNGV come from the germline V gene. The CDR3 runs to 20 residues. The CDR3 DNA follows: TGTGCCAGCAGCTTAGACTATCTCGGTTCCGGGGGTGGCTCTGGAAACACCATATATTTT. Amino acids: CASSLDYLGSGGGSGNTIYF.

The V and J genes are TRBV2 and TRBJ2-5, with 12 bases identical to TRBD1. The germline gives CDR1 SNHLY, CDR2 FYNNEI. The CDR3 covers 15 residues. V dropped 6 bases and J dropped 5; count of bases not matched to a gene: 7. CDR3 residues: CASRGGTGGLETQYF. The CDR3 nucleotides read TGTGCCAGCAGGGGCGGGACAGGGGGCTTGGAGACCCAGTACTTC.

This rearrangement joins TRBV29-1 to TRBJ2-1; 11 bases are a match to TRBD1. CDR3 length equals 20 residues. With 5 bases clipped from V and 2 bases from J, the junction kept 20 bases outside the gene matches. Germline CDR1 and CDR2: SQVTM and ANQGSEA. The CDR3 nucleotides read TGCAGCGTTAGAGGACAGGGGGCTAGCGGGATTTCTGGGGCCTACAATGAGCAGTTCTTC. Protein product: CSVRGQGASGISGAYNEQFF.

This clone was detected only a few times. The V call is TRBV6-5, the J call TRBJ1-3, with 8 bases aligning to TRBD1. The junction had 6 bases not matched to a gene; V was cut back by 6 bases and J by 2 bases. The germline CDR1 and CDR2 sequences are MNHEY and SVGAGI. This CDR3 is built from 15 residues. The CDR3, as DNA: TGTGCCAGCAGGGGGCTGACAGGGGCTGGAAACACCATATATTTT. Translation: CASRGLTGAGNTIYF.

The CDR3 reads CASSKWTGSNEKLFF. The CDR3 bases are TGTGCCAGCAGCAAGTGGACAGGTTCTAATGAAAAACTGTTTTTT. This chain joins TRBV7-8 and TRBJ1-4; 7 nucleotides match TRBD1. The J segment lost 3 bases and the V segment lost 5 bases, leaving 6 bases of the junction unmatched. The CDR3 totals 15 residues. In germline, CDR1 is SGHVS, CDR2 FQNEAQ. The full variable domain, its missing parts supplied by reference TRBV7-8 and TRBJ1-4, is GAGVSQSPRYKVAKRGQDVALRCDPISGHVSLFWYQQALGQGPEFLTYFQNEAQLDKSGLPSDRFFAERPEGSVSTLKIQRTQQEDSAVYLCASSKWTGSNEKLFFGSGTQLSVL.

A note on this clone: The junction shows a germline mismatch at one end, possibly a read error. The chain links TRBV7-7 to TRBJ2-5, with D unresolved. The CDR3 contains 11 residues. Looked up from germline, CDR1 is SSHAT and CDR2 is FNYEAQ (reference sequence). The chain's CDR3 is CASSLMRTQYF. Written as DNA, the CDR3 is TGTGCTAGCAGCCTGATGAGGACCCAGTACTTC.

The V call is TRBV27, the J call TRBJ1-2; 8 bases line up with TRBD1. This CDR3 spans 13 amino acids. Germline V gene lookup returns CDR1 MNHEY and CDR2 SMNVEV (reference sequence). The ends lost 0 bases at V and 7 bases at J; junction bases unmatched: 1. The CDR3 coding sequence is TGTGCCAGCAGTTTATCAACAGGGGGTGGCTACACCTTC. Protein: CASSLSTGGGYTF.

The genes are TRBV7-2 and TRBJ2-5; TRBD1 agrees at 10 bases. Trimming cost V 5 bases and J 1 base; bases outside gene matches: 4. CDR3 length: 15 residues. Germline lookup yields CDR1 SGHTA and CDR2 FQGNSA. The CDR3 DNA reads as TGTGCCAGCAGCAACCGGGACAGGGGCCAAGAGACCCAGTACTTC. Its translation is CASSNRDRGQETQYF. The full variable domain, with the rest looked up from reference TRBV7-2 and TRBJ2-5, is GAGVSQSPSNKVTEKGKDVELRCDPISGHTALYWYRQSLGQGLEFLIYFQGNSAPDKSGLPSDRFSAERTGGSVSTLTIQRTQQEDSAVYLCASSNRDRGQETQYFGPGTRLLVL.

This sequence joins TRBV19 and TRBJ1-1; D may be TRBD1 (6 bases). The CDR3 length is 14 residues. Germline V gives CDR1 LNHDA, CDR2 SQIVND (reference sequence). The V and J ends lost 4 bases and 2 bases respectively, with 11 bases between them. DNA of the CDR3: TGTGCCAGTAGTAGTGGACAGCTAAACACTGAAGCTTTCTTT. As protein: CASSSGQLNTEAFF.

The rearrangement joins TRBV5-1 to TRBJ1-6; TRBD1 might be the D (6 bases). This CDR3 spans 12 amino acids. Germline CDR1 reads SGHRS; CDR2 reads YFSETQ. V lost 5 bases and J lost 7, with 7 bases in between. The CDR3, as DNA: TGCGCCAGCAGGGGGACAAATTCACCCCTCCACTTT. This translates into CASRGTNSPLHF.

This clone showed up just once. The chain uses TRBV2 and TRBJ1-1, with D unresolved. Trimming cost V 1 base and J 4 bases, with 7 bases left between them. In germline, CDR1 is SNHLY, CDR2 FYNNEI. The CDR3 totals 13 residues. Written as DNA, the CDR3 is TGTGCCAGCAGTGAAGGCTCGGGCACTGAAGCTTTCTTT. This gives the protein CASSEGSGTEAFF.

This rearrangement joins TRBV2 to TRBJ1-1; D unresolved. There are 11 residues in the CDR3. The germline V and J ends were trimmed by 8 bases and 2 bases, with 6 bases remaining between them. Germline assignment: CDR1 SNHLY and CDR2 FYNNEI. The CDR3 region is CASRGNTEAFF. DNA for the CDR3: TGTGCCAGCCGGGGTAACACTGAAGCTTTCTTT.

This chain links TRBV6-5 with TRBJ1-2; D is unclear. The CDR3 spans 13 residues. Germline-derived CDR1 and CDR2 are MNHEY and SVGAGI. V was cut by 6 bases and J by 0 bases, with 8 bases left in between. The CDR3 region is CASSPTANYGYTF. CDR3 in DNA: TGTGCCAGCAGCCCAACAGCTAACTATGGCTACACCTTC.

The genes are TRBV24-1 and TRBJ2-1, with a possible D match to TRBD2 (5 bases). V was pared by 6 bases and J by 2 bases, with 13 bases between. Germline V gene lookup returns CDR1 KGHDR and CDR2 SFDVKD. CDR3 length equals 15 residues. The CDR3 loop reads CATSFGGPPYNEQFF. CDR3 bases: TGTGCCACCAGTTTTGGCGGGCCGCCCTACAATGAGCAGTTCTTC.

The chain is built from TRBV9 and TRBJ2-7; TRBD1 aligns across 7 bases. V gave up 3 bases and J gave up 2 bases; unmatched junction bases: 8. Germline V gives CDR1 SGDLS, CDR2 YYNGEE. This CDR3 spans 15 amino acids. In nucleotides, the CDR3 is TGTGCCAGCAGCGCGGGACAGTCGGTCGCCTACGAGCAGTACTTC. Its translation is CASSAGQSVAYEQYF.

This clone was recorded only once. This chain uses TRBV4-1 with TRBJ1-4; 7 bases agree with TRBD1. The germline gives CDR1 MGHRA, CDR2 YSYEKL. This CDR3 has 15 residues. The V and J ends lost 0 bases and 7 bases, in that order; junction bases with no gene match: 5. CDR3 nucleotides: TGCGCCAGCAGCCAAGATACCAGGGGGGCTGAAAAACTGTTTTTT. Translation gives CASSQDTRGAEKLFF.